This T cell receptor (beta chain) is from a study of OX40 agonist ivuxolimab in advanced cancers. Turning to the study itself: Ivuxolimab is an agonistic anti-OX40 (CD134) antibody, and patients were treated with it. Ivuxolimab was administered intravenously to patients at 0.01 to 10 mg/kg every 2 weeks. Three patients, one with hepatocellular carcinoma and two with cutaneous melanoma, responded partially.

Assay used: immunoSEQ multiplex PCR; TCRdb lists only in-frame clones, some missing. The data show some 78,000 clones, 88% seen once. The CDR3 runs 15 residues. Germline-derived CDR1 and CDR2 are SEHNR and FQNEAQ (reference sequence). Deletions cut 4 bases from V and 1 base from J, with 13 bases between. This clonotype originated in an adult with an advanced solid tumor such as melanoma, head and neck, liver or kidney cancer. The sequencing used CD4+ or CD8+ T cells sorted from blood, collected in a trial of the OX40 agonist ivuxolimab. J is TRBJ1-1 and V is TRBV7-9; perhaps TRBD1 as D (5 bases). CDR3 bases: TGTGCCAGCAGCTCCCCTCGGACAAGGAACACTGAAGCTTTCTTT. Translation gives CASSSPRTRNTEAFF.